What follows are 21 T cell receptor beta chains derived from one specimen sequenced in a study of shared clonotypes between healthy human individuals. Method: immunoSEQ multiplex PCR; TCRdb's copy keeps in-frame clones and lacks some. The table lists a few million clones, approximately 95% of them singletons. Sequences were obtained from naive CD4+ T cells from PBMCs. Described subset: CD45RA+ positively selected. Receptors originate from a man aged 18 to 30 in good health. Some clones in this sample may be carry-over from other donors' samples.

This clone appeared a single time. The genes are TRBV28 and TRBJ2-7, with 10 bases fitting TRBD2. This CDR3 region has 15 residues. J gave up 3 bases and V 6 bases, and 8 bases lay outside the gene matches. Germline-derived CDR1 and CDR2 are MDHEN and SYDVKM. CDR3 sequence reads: CASRNPSGSFYEQYF. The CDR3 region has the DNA TGTGCCAGCAGAAACCCTAGCGGGAGCTTCTACGAGCAGTACTTC.

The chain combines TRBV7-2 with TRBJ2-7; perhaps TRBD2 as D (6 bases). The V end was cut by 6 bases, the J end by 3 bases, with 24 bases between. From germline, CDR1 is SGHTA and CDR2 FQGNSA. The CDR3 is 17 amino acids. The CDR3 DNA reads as TGTGCCAGCAGTCCGGCGGGGCTTCTCCCCCCCTACTACGAGCAGTACTTC. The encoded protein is CASSPAGLLPPYYEQYF.

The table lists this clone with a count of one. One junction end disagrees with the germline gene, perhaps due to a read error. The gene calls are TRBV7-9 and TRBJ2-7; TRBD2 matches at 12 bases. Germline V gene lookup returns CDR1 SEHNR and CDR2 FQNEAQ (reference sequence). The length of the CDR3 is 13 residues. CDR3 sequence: CASSLAGGDPSDF. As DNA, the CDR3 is TGTGCCAGCAGCCTAGCGGGAGGGGACCCTTCGGACTTC.

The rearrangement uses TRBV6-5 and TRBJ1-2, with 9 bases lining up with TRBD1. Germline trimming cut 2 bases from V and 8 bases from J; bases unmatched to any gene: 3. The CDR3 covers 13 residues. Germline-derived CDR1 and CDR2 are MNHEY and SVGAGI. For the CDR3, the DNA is TGTGCCAGCAGTTACGGGACAGGGCGAGGCTACACCTTC. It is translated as CASSYGTGRGYTF.

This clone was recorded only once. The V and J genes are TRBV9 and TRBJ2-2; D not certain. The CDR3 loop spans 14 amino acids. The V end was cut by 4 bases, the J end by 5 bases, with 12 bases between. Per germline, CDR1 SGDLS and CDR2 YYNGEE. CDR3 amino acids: CASSIPTSTGELFF. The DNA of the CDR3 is TGTGCCAGCAGCATCCCGACCTCAACCGGGGAGCTGTTTTTT. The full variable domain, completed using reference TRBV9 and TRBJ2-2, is DSGVTQTPKHLITATGQRVTLRCSPRSGDLSVYWYQQSLDQGLQFLIQYYNGEERAKGNILERFSAQQFPDLHSELNLSSLELGDSALYFCASSIPTSTGELFFGEGSRLTVL.

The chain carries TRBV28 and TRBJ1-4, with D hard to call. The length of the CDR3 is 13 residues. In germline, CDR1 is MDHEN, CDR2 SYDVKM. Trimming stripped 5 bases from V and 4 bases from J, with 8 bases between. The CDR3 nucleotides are TGTGCCAGCAGTCCAGACGGTAATGAAAAACTGTTTTTT. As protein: CASSPDGNEKLFF.

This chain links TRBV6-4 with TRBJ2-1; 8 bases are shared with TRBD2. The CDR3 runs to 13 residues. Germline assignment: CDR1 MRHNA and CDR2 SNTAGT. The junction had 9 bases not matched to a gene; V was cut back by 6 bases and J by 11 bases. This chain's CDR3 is CASSADVAGQQFF. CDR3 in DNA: TGTGCCAGCAGCGCTGACGTAGCGGGGCAGCAGTTCTTC.

The CDR3 region has the DNA TGTGCCACCAGACAGGTCATGGCCTACGAGCAGTACTTC. Its protein product is CATRQVMAYEQYF. The chain recombines TRBV2 with TRBJ2-7, with D perhaps matching TRBD1 (6 bases). V lost 10 bases, J lost 2 bases, and 15 bases lay in between. Germline V gene sequence: CDR1 SNHLY, CDR2 FYNNEI. CDR3 length equals 13 residues.

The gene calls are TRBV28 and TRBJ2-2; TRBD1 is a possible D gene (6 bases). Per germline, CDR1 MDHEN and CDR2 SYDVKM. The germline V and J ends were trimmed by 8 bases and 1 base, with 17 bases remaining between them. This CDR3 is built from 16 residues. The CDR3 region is CASSGRDTWNTGELFF. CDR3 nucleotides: TGTGCCAGCTCAGGAAGGGACACATGGAACACCGGGGAGCTGTTTTTT. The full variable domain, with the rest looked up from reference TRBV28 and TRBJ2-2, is DVKVTQSSRYLVKRTGEKVFLECVQDMDHENMFWYRQDPGLGLRLIYFSYDVKMKEKGDIPEGYSVSREKKERFSLILESASTNQTSMYLCASSGRDTWNTGELFFGEGSRLTVL.

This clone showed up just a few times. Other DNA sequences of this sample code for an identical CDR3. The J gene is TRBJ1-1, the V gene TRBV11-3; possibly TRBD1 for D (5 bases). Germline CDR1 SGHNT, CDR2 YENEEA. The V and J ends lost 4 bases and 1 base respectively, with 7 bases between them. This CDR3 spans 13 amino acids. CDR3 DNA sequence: TGTGCCAGCAGCTCAGGGACGAACACTGAAGCTTTCTTT. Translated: CASSSGTNTEAFF.

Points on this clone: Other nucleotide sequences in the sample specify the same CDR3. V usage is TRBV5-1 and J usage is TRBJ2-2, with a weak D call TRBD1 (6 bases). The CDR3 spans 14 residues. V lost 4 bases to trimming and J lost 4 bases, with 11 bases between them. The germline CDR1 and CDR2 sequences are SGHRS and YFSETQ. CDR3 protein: CASSLGGSTGELFF. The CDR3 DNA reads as TGCGCCAGCAGCCTAGGGGGAAGCACCGGGGAGCTGTTTTTT.

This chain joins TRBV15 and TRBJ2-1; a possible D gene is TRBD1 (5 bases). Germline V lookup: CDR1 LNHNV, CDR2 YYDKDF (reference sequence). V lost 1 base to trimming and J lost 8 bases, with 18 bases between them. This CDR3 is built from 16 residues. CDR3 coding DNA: TGTGCCACCAGCAGAGTCAGGGATACCGGTATCGATGAGCAGTTCTTC. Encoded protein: CATSRVRDTGIDEQFF.

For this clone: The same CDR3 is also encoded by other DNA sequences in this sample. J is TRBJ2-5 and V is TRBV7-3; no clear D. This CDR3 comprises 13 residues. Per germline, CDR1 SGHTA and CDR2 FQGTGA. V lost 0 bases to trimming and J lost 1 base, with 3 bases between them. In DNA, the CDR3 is TGTGCCAGCAGCTTAACGGCCCAAGAGACCCAGTACTTC. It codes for CASSLTAQETQYF. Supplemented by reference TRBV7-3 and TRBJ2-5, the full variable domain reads GAGVSQTPSNKVTEKGKYVELRCDPISGHTALYWYRQSLGQGPEFLIYFQGTGAADDSGLPNDRFFAVRPEGSVSTLKIQRTERGDSAVYLCASSLTAQETQYFGPGTRLLVL.

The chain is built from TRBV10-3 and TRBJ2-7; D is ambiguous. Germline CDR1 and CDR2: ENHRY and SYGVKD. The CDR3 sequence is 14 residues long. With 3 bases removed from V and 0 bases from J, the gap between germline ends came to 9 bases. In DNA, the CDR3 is TGTGCCATCAGTGATGGAAAGGCCTCCTACGAGCAGTACTTC. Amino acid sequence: CAISDGKASYEQYF.

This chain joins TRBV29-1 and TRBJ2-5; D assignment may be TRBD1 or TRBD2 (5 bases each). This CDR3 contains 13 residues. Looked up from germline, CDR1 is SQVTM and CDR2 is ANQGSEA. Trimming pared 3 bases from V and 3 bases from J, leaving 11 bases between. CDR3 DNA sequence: TGCAGCGTTGAGTCCGGGGCCAAAGAGACCCAGTACTTC. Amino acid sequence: CSVESGAKETQYF.

The CDR3 reads CAWREGREAQYF. The CDR3 DNA reads as TGTGCCTGGAGGGAAGGAAGGGAAGCCCAGTACTTC. This chain uses TRBV30 with TRBJ2-5; no definite D call. Germline V gene lookup returns CDR1 GTSNPN and CDR2 SVGIG (reference sequence). V was pared by 3 bases and J by 9 bases, with 14 bases between. The CDR3 runs 12 residues.

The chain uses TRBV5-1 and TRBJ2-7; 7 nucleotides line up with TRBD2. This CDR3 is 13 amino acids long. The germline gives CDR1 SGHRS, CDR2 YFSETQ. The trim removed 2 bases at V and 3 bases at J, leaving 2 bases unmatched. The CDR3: CASSFGGGYEQYF. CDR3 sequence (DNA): TGCGCCAGCAGCTTTGGGGGGGGCTACGAGCAGTACTTC.

CDR3 protein: CASRSITGQKHNEQFF. The CDR3 DNA follows: TGTGCCAGCAGGAGCATAACAGGACAGAAACACAATGAGCAGTTCTTC. The V call is TRBV11-2, the J call TRBJ2-1; a possible D gene is TRBD1 (6 bases). The germline V gene has CDR1 SGHAT and CDR2 FQNNGV. The CDR3 has 16 residues. The V end lost 6 bases, the J end lost 5 bases, and 20 bases lay between the germline ends.

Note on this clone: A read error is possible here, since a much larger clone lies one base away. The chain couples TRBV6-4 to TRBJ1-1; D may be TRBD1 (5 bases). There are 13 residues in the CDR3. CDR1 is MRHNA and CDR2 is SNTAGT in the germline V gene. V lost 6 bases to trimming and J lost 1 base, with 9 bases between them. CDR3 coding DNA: TGTGCCAGCAGCTACGACAGGAACACTGAAGCTTTCTTT. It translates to CASSYDRNTEAFF.

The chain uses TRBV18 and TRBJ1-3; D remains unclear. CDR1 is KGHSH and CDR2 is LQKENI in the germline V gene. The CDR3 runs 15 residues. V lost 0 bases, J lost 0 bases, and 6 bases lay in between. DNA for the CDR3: TGTGCCAGCTCACCACCGGTGAGCTCTGGAAACACCATATATTTT. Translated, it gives CASSPPVSSGNTIYF. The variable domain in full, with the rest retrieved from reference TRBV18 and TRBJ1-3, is NAGVMQNPRHLVRRRGQEARLRCSPMKGHSHVYWYRQLPEEGLKFMVYLQKENIIDESGMPKERFSAEFPKEGPSILRIQQVVRGDSAAYFCASSPPVSSGNTIYFGEGSWLTVV.

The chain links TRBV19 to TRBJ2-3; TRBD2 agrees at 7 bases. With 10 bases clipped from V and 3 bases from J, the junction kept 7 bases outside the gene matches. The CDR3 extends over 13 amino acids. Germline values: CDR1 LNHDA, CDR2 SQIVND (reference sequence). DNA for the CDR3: TGTGCCACGCACATTAGCGGGACAGATACGCAGTATTTT. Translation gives CATHISGTDTQYF.